A selection of T cell receptor beta chains follows, all from one sample in a study of T cell responses to AZD1222 COVID-19 vaccine. Sequencing was performed with immunoSEQ multiplex PCR; in TCRdb, only in-frame clones are kept and a portion is missing. The sample comprises 90,000 to 120,000 clones, 90% to 95% of which are singletons, and about 20% rests with the top ten. The sample was peripheral blood, taken on day 0 of AZD1222 vaccination. The origin of the receptors is an adult in good health. Each CDR3 is given with its conserved first and last residue.

v_call: TRBV6-5
cdr3_aa: CASTQGWGYTF

v_call: TRBV2
cdr3_aa: CASRTPGQGLGNEQFF

v_call: TRBV2
cdr3_aa: CASSEAGKSNRGKETQYF

v_call: TRBV7-2
cdr3_aa: CASSLAGTHTGELFF

v_call: TRBV25-1
cdr3_aa: CASSESAGTGNSPLHF

v_call: TRBV5-4
cdr3_aa: CASSQPGQGKSDTQYF

v_call: TRBV11-3
cdr3_aa: CASSSSPSTDTQYF

v_call: TRBV2
cdr3_aa: CASEAGNIQYF

v_call: TRBV19
cdr3_aa: CASRWQGSNQPQHF

v_call: TRBV13
cdr3_aa: CASSLRHGTNTEAFF

v_call: TRBV6-5
cdr3_aa: CASSSPQGVRYGYTF

v_call: TRBV27
cdr3_aa: CASSASRVGTDTQYF

v_call: TRBV30
cdr3_aa: CAWSTGGQPQHF

v_call: TRBV15
cdr3_aa: CATSRARGGGNEQFF

v_call: TRBV7-2
cdr3_aa: CASSKGLNYEQYF

v_call: TRBV4-2
cdr3_aa: CASSQDRRSGRVNEKLFF

v_call: TRBV4-3
cdr3_aa: CASSPGWTSGGITDTQYF

v_call: TRBV23-1
cdr3_aa: CASSQSYLGGPVHKDRETQYF

v_call: TRBV5-6
cdr3_aa: CASSLGGNTDTQYF

v_call: TRBV4-3
cdr3_aa: CASSQDFHSEQYF

v_call: TRBV14
cdr3_aa: CASSPGGNQPQHF

v_call: TRBV5-1
cdr3_aa: CASSLGLAGNTIYF

v_call: TRBV4-2
cdr3_aa: CASRLVLTRSEEKLFF

v_call: TRBV27
cdr3_aa: CASSLLGDTEAFF

v_call: TRBV30
cdr3_aa: CAWSPGTSLGNEQFF

v_call: TRBV10-1
cdr3_aa: CATGGSGEKLFF

v_call: TRBV19
cdr3_aa: CASSSTGTGFRGYEQYF

v_call: TRBV27
cdr3_aa: CASSTTSSGGIYNEQFF

v_call: TRBV5-1
cdr3_aa: CASSSGTGGSGANVLTF

v_call: TRBV5-5
cdr3_aa: CASSAPLVGETQYF

v_call: TRBV29-1
cdr3_aa: CSVASGLEQFF

v_call: TRBV5-1
cdr3_aa: CASSFGTGYPYEQYF

v_call: TRBV27
cdr3_aa: CATWRVDGYTF

v_call: TRBV19
cdr3_aa: CASSIGTGGGQPQHF

v_call: TRBV2
cdr3_aa: CASSDTFRTEAFF

v_call: TRBV3-1/TRBV3-2
cdr3_aa: CASSQRQGRNTEAFF

v_call: TRBV29-1
cdr3_aa: CSVGDRTYEQYF

v_call: TRBV3-1/TRBV3-2
cdr3_aa: CASSQAADHSYEQYF

v_call: TRBV5-4
cdr3_aa: CASSLDGGDEKLFF

v_call: TRBV6-7
cdr3_aa: CASSYPSRRGCRQPQHF

v_call: TRBV29-1
cdr3_aa: CSVEDPPWTGRSTEAFF